The T cell receptor (beta chain) under discussion was sequenced for a study of T cells in Graves' hyperthyroidism and ophthalmopathy (dated by TCRdb to between 2019 and 2020). As for the study more broadly: Peripheral blood samples were taken at the time of initial diagnosis, prior to any treatment. After blood sampling, hyperthyroidism patients were treated with methimazole at a starting dose of 30 mg daily, and ophthalmopathy patients were treated with high-dose intravenous methylprednisolone. For training and testing, the roughly 97 patients in the discovery cohort were randomly divided in a 7:3 ratio. The paper describes TCR Vbeta CDR3 sequencing of 140 or so peripheral blood samples, made up of under 50 ophthalmopathy patients, some 76 hyperthyroidism patients and some 17 progressor patients. In addition, the study compared T-cell repertoires in thyroid tissue and in blood from six Graves' hyperthyroidism patients. To identify TCR V-J signatures that set the groups apart, the researchers used a discovery cohort of more than 95 patients, made up of around 42 with Graves' ophthalmopathy and some 60 with stable Graves' hyperthyroidism. Prospective prediction of ophthalmopathy was tested in an independent validation cohort of under 20 hyperthyroidism patients and 15 to 17 patients who later progressed to ophthalmopathy. General conclusions and limits of the study: No statistical method was used to fix the sample size in advance, and group allocation was not hidden from the investigators. Most expanded thyroid clonotypes (frequency above 0.001) were also detected in blood, a finding suggesting that blood repertoires may reflect thyroid immune responses. In validation, the model predicted progression to ophthalmopathy with 60% to 71% sensitivity and less than 80% specificity, a median of 6.5 months before onset. Ophthalmopathy was separated from stable hyperthyroidism by a 13 V-J signature model, with approximately 90% sensitivity and 81% to 83% specificity obtained in cross-validation and 80%/75% obtained in testing.

Its CDR3 holds 14 amino acids, cysteine through phenylalanine. The DNA shown is the 42-base CDR3, in frame from base 1. The trim is 6 bases for V and 4 bases for J, with a gap of 18 bases between the germline ends. The germline V gene encodes CDR1 DFQATT and CDR2 SNEGSKA (reference sequence). With respect to this clonotype: Its antigen is currently not known. Nothing much larger sits one base from this clone, and base qualities are not available.

Hyperthyroidism patients were newly diagnosed, had a disease duration of under 2 months, and were aged 18 to 65 years. Patients with uncontrolled infections, other autoimmune diseases, pregnancy or lactation were excluded. Diagnoses were established on the basis of clinical symptoms, serum thyroxine and TRAb, thyroid ultrasound, and orbital computed tomography. Blood from progressor patients was drawn when they were first diagnosed with hyperthyroidism, before any ophthalmopathy symptoms appeared. PBMCs were separated from around 9.1 ml of fresh peripheral blood using Ficoll-Paque density gradient centrifugation. Progressor patients were first diagnosed with Graves' hyperthyroidism and then developed ophthalmopathy during follow-up. Total RNA was extracted using Trizol reagent, and RNA quality was assessed on an Agilent 2100 Bioanalyzer. TCR beta CDR3 regions were amplified from RNA transcripts. A first-round RT-PCR of the TCR CDR3 used the HTBI primer set with the Qiagen OneStep RT-PCR kit. A second multiplex PCR round built the libraries, followed by size selection and purification. Sequencing of the libraries was done on an Illumina HiSeq2000 using paired-end 100 bp reads. On the study's bioinformatics: SOAPnuke was used to process the raw data, removing reads that contained adapters or uncalled bases, had a mean Phred below 15, or lacked an exact match to the constant primer or identifier. COPE v1.2.5 was used to merge high-quality paired reads, and clonotypes were defined as unique nucleotide sequences. Clonotypes were aligned to IMGT TRBV, TRBD and TRBJ reference segments using MiTCR v1.1. The analysis was restricted to V-J combinations with a frequency above 0.0001, which together covered approximately 99% of the repertoires. A TCS score was defined as the ratio between F50 (clonal expansion) and ExV (chaos), using BLOSUM62-based TCRdist between CDR3 peptides within each V-J. Welch's t-statistics and random forest reduced 450 to 600 V-J features to roughly 13, which were used in a naive Bayes classifier (R e1071). TCRdb ran its own pipeline on the public reads, namely fastp trimming at Q25 and MiXCR clone calling, and kept in-frame beta chains. Rows are combined by CDR3 protein, so each entry shows the most common genes and DNA. The V and J calls and clone size come from TCRdb's table, not from the authors' own analysis. The sample includes fewer than 500,000 distinct CDR3 sequences, with roughly 13% observed a single time. Together, the top ten hold 20% to 25% of the sample.

This TCR was recovered from a young man with Graves' hyperthyroidism that later progressed to Graves' ophthalmopathy. The sequence is built from TRBV20-1 and TRBJ2-5, and perhaps TRBD2 as D gene, on 5 matching bases. The specimen sequenced was blood. The base sequence is TGCAGTGCAGCGGCCCCGGACGGAATAGAGACCCAGTACTTC. Its protein reads: CSAAAPDGIETQYF.